Presented here are 11 T cell receptor beta chains from one specimen sequenced in a study of T cell responses to AZD1222 COVID-19 vaccine (dated by TCRdb to the early 2020s). The library was made by the immunoSEQ multiplex PCR assay. This immuneACCESS table, as held by TCRdb, lists in-frame sequences with V and J called but not all clones. Of the missing ones, under half trace to an unresolved V gene in checked studies; the others have no known cause. The sample table records over 100,000 clones; 80% to 90% of these occur just once. Around 4% of the sample belongs to the ten largest clones. In the paper's terms, the time point label means: about 28 days (+/-7) after the second vaccine dose. The starting material was peripheral blood, obtained 28 days after the second AZD1222 dose. The receptor set was obtained from an adult who received the AZD1222 COVID-19 vaccine.

As regards this clone: Likely a read error: the CDR3 ends without its conserved phenylalanine or tryptophan. No DNA is shown, since the ends of the CDR3 on it are uncertain; the CDR3 is the one TCRdb lists. V is TRBV6-4 and J is TRBJ2-7; the table's D gene call, TRBD1, was not cross checked with the DNA. Per germline, CDR1 MRHNA and CDR2 SNTAGT. The CDR3 sequence runs 12 residues, both termini included. CDR3 residues: CASSDSIWTGRI.

As regards this clone: The junction and the germline gene differ at one end; a read error may be behind it. The V gene is TRBV5-1, the J gene TRBJ1-5, with TRBD1 identical over 11 bases. The CDR3 runs to 14 residues. CDR1 is SGHRS and CDR2 is YFSETQ in the germline V gene. The CDR3 region has the DNA TGCGCCCGCAGCTTGGGGACAGGGGGGGAGCCCCAGCATTTT. It translates to CARSLGTGGEPQHF.

The chain joins TRBV7-2 to TRBJ2-7; D is perhaps TRBD1 (7 bases). The CDR3 is made up of 15 amino acids. Trimming removed 1 base from V and 2 bases from J, with 12 bases in between. Germline V gene sequence: CDR1 SGHTA, CDR2 FQGNSA. CDR3: CASSLGQGGTYEQYF. DNA of the CDR3: TGTGCCAGCAGCTTAGGGCAGGGGGGAACCTACGAGCAGTACTTC.

The rearrangement joins TRBV5-4 to TRBJ1-2, with TRBD1 identical over 7 bases. The germline gives CDR1 SGHNT, CDR2 YYREEE (reference sequence). Unmatched junction bases numbered 11, after V lost 4 bases and J lost 8 bases. The CDR3 sequence is 14 residues long. CDR3 region: CASSEGQAAIGYTF. The CDR3 DNA reads TGTGCCAGCAGCGAAGGACAGGCGGCAATCGGCTACACCTTC.

This clone was detected only a few times. The rearrangement joins TRBV29-1 to TRBJ2-1; TRBD2 agrees at 7 bases. The length of the CDR3 is 13 residues. The germline gives CDR1 SQVTM, CDR2 ANQGSEA. Germline trimming cut 6 bases from V and 10 bases from J; bases unmatched to any gene: 12. CDR3 DNA: TGCAGCGTAACCCCCGGACTAGATGAGGAGCAGTTCTTC. It specifies CSVTPGLDEEQFF.

The chain combines TRBV14 with TRBJ1-2; 10 bases align to TRBD1. There are 16 residues in the CDR3. The ends lost 1 base at V and 5 bases at J; junction bases unmatched: 7. Germline assignment: CDR1 SGHDN and CDR2 FVKESK. DNA of the CDR3: TGTGCCAGCAGCCAAGGCCCCGACAGGGGGCTTTATGGCTACACCTTC. It codes for CASSQGPDRGLYGYTF. The full variable domain, its missing parts supplied by reference TRBV14 and TRBJ1-2, is EAGVTQFPSHSVIEKGQTVTLRCDPISGHDNLYWYRRVMGKEIKFLLHFVKESKQDESGMPNNRFLAERTGGTYSTLKVQPAELEDSGVYFCASSQGPDRGLYGYTFGSGTRLTVV.

The chain employs TRBV5-4 and TRBJ1-2; D perhaps matches TRBD1 (5 bases). V was cut by 2 bases and J by 0 bases, with 17 bases left in between. This CDR3 has 17 amino acids. Looked up from germline, CDR1 is SGHNT and CDR2 is YYREEE (reference sequence). In DNA, the CDR3 is TGTGCCAGCAGCTTTGGGGGGAATTTAGTCGCTAACTATGGCTACACCTTC. Its protein is CASSFGGNLVANYGYTF.

The chain employs TRBV28 and TRBJ2-7, with 7 positions matching TRBD1. The CDR3 extends over 13 amino acids. In germline, CDR1 is MDHEN, CDR2 SYDVKM. Trimming removed 7 bases from V and 3 bases from J; junction bases left unmatched: 6. The CDR3 DNA sequence: TGTGCCAGCATGGCAGGACAGGACTACGAGCAGTACTTC. This gives the protein CASMAGQDYEQYF.

V and J are TRBV4-3 and TRBJ1-1; 7 bases are shared with TRBD1. The length of the CDR3 is 13 residues. With 3 bases clipped from V and 3 bases from J, the junction kept 1 base outside the gene matches. The V gene's germline CDR1 is LGHNA and CDR2 YSLEER. CDR3 loop: CASSHDRDTEAFF. The DNA of the CDR3 is TGCGCCAGCAGCCATGACAGGGACACTGAAGCTTTCTTT.

The rearrangement uses TRBV7-2 and TRBJ2-7, with 9 bases matching TRBD2. Trimming cost V 2 bases and J 4 bases; bases outside gene matches: 6. From germline, CDR1 is SGHTA and CDR2 FQGNSA. CDR3 length equals 15 residues. CDR3: CASSLSAGGFYEQYF. CDR3 DNA sequence: TGTGCCAGCAGCTTATCGGCGGGAGGGTTTTACGAGCAGTACTTC.

This rearrangement joins TRBV6-5 to TRBJ2-5; tentatively, D is TRBD2 (6 bases). The germline CDR1 and CDR2 sequences are MNHEY and SVGAGI. CDR3 length: 15 residues. Trimming left V 6 bases short and J 2 bases short, with 16 bases between. The CDR3 DNA reads TGTGCCAGCAGACGACCTGGGACTCTACAAGAGACCCAGTACTTC. It is translated as CASRRPGTLQETQYF.